What follows is one T cell receptor beta chain and its context. The antigen is unknown. This sample was taken from a study of long-term antiretroviral therapy in people with HIV. General study points: Within the repertoire, clones expanded before ART were dominant at all time points.

CDR3 size: 12 residues. V lost 5 bases, J lost 2 bases, and 7 bases lay in between. Germline CDR1 is SGHVS and CDR2 is FQNEAQ. Sequencing relied on immunoSEQ assay v3.0, run at survey level. The method was immunoSEQ multiplex PCR; TCRdb's version includes in-frame clones alone and lacks a portion of them. The sample lists under 25,000 clones; 87% were seen once. Among participants with HIV, every one received treatment in the United States. Cryopreserved PBMC, at about 0.9-11 million per sample, were present before DNA extraction. The chain carries TRBV7-8 and TRBJ2-7; no clear D. The source is a woman aged 50 to 65 with HIV. The source material was unsorted PBMCs, sampled 2.6 years after starting antiretroviral therapy. The CDR3 DNA is TGTGCCAGCAGCCCACTAACCTACGAGCAGTACTTC. Its protein is CASSPLTYEQYF.